The T cell receptor beta chain under discussion was sequenced for a study of blood T cell repertoires in COVID-19. Study details: Sample material is recorded as cDNA or gDNA derived from T cells, B-cell-depleted T cells, or PBMCs.

As processed by the authors: For nucleated cells, counts were estimated from reference gene primer amplification. TCRdb's table, derived via immunoSEQ multiplex PCR, lists solely in-frame clones and lacks some. The DNA was the basis for D and trimming; V, J and clone size are from that table. This table has 60,000 or so clones, over 60% appearing once. It was during active infection that Seattle patients were enrolled and then longitudinally followed. Germline-derived CDR1 and CDR2 are MGHRA and YSYEKL. Trimming pared 9 bases from V and 4 bases from J, leaving 16 bases between. The CDR3 loop spans 14 amino acids.

This rearrangement joins TRBV4-1 to TRBJ2-1; the D gene is possibly TRBD1 (5 bases). This TCR derives from a man aged 25-45 years with COVID-19, enrolled during active disease. The sample comprised peripheral blood. The CDR3 sequence is CASPAGHSYNEQFF. Here the CDR3 DNA reads TGCGCCAGTCCCGCCGGACACAGTTACAATGAGCAGTTCTTC.